The clone carrying this T cell receptor beta chain was counted a single time. These data belong to a study of blood T cells in healthy people across ages. This CDR3 spans 16 amino acids. Trimming cost V 3 bases and J 2 bases, with 13 bases left between them. The second PCR ran about 6 to 12 cycles with a sample-barcoded 5' primer and J-beta primers. A template-switch adaptor containing 12 random nucleotides labeled each cDNA molecule. TCRdb re-called the 5' RACE reads through MiXCR, storing one row per CDR3 protein. The sample shows some 730,000 distinct CDR3 sequences, approximately 21% of them seen only once.

V gene TRBV12-3 or TRBV12-4 combines with J gene TRBJ2-2, with D unresolved. The specimen was blood. This TCR was sampled from an older man in good health. As DNA, the CDR3 is TGTGCCAGCAGTTTCCGTCTACTGGTAAACACCGGGGAGCTGTTTTTT. Protein sequence: CASSFRLLVNTGELFF.